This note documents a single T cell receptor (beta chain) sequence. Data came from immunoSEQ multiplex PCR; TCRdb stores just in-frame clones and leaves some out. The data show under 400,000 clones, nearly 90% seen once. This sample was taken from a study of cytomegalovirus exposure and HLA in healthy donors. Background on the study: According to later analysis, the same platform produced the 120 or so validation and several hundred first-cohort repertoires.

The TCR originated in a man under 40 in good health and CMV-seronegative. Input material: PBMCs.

The CDR3 DNA reads TGTGCCAGCAGCTTCAACAGGGATGAGCAGTACTTC. Encoded protein: CASSFNRDEQYF. The genes are TRBV7-6 and TRBJ2-7, with a tentative D call TRBD1 (6 bases). V gave up 3 bases and J gave up 7 bases, with 10 bases separating them. The CDR3 runs 12 residues. The germline gives CDR1 SGHVS, CDR2 FNYEAQ.